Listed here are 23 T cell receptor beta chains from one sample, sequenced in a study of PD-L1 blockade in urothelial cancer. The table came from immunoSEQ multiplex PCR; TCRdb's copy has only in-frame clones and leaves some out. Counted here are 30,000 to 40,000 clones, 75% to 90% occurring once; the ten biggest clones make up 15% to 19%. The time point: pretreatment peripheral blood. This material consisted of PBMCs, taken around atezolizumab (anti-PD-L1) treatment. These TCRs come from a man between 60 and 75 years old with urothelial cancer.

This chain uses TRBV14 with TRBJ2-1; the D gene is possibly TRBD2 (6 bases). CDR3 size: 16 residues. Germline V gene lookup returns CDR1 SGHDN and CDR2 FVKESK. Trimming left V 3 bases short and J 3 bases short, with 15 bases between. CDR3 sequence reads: CASSHLQGSGYNEQFF. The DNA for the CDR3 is TGTGCCAGCAGCCACCTCCAAGGTAGCGGCTACAATGAGCAGTTCTTC.

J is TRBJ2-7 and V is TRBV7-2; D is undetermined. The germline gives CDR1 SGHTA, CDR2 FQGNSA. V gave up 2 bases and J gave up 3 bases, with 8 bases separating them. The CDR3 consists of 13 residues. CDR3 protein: CASSLPGRYEQYF. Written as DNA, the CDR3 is TGTGCCAGCAGCTTACCAGGTCGCTACGAGCAGTACTTC.

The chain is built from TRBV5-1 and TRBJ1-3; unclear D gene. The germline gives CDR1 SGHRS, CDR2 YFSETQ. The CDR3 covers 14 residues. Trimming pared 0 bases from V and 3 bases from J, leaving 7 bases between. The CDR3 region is CASSLEPGGNTIYF. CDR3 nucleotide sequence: TGCGCCAGCAGCTTGGAGCCGGGTGGAAACACCATATATTTT.

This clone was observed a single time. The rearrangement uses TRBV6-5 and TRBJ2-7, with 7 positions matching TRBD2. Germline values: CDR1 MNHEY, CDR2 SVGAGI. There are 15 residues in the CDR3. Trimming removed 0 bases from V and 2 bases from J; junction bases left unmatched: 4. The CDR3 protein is CASSYSAGATYEQYF. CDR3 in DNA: TGTGCCAGCAGTTACTCGGCGGGAGCGACCTACGAGCAGTACTTC.

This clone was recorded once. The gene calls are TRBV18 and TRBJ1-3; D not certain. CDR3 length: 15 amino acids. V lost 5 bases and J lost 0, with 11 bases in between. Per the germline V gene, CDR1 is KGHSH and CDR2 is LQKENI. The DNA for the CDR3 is TGTGCCAGCTCAGGAATGGGCAACTCTGGAAACACCATATATTTT. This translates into CASSGMGNSGNTIYF.

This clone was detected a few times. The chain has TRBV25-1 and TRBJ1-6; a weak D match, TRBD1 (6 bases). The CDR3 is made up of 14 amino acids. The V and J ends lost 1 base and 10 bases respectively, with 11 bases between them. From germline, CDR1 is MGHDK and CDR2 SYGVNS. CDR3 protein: CASSELRDISPLHF. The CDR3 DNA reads TGTGCCAGCAGTGAATTAAGGGACATCTCACCCCTCCACTTT.

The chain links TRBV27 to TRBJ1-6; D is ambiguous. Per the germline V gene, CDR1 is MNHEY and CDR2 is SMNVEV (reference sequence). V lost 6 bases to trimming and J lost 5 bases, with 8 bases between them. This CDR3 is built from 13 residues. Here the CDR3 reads CASREYDNSPLHF. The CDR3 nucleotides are TGTGCCAGCAGGGAGTATGATAATTCACCCCTCCACTTT.

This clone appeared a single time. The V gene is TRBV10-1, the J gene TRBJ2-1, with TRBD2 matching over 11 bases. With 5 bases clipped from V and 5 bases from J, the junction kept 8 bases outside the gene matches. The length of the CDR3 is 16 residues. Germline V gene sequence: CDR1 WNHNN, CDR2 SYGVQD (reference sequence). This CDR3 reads CASSQFSGLADNEQFF. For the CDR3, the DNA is TGCGCCAGCAGTCAGTTCTCGGGACTAGCGGACAATGAGCAGTTCTTC.

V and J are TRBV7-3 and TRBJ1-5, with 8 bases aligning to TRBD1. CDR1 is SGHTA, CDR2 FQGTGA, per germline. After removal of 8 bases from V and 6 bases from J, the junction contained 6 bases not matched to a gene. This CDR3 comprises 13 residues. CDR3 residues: CASGQGEGQPQHF. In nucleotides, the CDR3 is TGTGCCAGCGGACAGGGTGAGGGTCAGCCCCAGCATTTT.

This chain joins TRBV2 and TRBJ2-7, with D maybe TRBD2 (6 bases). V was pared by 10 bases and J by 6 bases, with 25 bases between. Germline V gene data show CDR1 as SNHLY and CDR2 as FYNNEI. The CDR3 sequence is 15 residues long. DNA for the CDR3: TGTGCCATCCAAATTGGAGGGACCGTGAGCGGCGAGCAGTACTTC. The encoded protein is CAIQIGGTVSGEQYF.

CDR3 in DNA: TGTGCCAGCAGCCGAGGGACAGGTGAAACCAATGAGCAGTTCTTC. It encodes CASSRGTGETNEQFF. The chain joins TRBV5-8 to TRBJ2-1, with 8 bases aligning to TRBD1. Germline loops: CDR1 SGHTS, CDR2 YDEGEE. The CDR3 runs 15 residues. Trimming cost V 4 bases and J 6 bases; bases outside gene matches: 9.

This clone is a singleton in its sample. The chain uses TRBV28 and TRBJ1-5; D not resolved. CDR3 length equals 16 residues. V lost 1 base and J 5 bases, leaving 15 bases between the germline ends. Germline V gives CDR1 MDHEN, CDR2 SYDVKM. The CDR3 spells CASSLFGSLEDQPQHF. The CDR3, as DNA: TGTGCCAGCAGTTTATTCGGCAGTCTCGAGGATCAGCCCCAGCATTTT.

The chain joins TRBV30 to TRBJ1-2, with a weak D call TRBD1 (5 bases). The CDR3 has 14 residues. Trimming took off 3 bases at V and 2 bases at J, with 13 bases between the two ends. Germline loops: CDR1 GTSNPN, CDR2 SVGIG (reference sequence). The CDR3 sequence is CAWSEIDRNYGYTF. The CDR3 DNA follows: TGTGCCTGGAGCGAGATCGACAGAAACTATGGCTACACCTTC.

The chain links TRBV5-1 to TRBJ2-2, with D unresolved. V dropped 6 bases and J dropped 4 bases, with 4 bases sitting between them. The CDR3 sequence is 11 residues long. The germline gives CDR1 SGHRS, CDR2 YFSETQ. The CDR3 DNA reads TGCGCCAGCACCCGCACCGGGGAGCTGTTTTTT. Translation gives CASTRTGELFF. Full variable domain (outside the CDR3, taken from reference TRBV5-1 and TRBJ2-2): KAGVTQTPRYLIKTRGQQVTLSCSPISGHRSVSWYQQTPGQGLQFLFEYFSETQRNKGNFPGRFSGRQFSNSRSEMNVSTLELGDSALYLCASTRTGELFFGEGSRLTVL.

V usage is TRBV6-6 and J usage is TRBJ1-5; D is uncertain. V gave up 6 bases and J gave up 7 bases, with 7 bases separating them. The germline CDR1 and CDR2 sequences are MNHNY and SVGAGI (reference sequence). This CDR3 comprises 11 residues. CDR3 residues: CASRTGQPQHF. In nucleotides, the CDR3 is TGTGCCAGCAGAACGGGGCAGCCCCAGCATTTT.

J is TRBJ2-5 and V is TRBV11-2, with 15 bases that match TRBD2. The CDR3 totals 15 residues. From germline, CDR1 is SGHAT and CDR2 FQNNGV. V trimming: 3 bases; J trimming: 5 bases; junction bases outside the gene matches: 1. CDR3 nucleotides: TGTGCCAGCAGCTTTGGACTAGCGGGAGGGGAGACCCAGTACTTC. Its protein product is CASSFGLAGGETQYF. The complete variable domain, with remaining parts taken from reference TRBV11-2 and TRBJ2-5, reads EAGVAQSPRYKIIEKRQSVAFWCNPISGHATLYWYQQILGQGPKLLIQFQNNGVVDDSQLPKDRFSAERLKGVDSTLKIQPAKLEDSAVYLCASSFGLAGGETQYFGPGTRLLVL.

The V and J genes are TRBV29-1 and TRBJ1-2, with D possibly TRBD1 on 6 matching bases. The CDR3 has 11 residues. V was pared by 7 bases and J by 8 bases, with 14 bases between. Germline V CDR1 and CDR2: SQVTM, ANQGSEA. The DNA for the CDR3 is TGCAGCGCCACCCTGACAGGCGGCTACACCTTC. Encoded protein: CSATLTGGYTF.

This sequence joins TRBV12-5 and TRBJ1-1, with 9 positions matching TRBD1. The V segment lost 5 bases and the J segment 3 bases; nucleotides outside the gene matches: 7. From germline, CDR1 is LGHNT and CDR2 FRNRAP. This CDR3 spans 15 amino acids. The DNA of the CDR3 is TGTGCTAGTGGTGCTGGGACAGGGCGTCACACTGAAGCTTTCTTT. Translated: CASGAGTGRHTEAFF.

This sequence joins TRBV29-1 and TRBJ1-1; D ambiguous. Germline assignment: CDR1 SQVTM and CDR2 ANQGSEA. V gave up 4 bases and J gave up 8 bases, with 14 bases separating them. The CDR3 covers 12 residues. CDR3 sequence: CSVGTSKREAFF. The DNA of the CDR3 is TGCAGCGTTGGGACTTCGAAGAGGGAAGCTTTCTTT.

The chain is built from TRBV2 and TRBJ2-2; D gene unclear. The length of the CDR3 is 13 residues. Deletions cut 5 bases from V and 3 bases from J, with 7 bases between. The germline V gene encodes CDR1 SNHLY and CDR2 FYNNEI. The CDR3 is CASSNGHTGELFF. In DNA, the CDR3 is TGTGCCAGCAGTAATGGCCACACCGGGGAGCTGTTTTTT.

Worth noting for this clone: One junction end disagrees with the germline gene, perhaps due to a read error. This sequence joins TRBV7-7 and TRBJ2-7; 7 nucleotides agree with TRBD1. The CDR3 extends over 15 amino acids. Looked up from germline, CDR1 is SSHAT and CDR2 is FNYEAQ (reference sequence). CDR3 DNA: TGTGCTAGCAGCCAAAGACAGGGATCCTCCTACGAGCAGTACTTC. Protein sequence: CASSQRQGSSYEQYF.

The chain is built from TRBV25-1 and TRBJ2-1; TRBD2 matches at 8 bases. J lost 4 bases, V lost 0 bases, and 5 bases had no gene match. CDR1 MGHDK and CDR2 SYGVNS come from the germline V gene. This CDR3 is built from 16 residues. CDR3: CASSEYGSGTYNEQFF. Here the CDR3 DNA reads TGTGCCAGCAGTGAATATGGTAGCGGGACTTACAATGAGCAGTTCTTC. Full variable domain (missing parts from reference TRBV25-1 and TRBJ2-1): EADIYQTPRYLVIGTGKKITLECSQTMGHDKMYWYQQDPGMELHLIHYSYGVNSTEKGDLSSESTVSRIRTEHFPLTLESARPSHTSQYLCASSEYGSGTYNEQFFGPGTRLTVL.

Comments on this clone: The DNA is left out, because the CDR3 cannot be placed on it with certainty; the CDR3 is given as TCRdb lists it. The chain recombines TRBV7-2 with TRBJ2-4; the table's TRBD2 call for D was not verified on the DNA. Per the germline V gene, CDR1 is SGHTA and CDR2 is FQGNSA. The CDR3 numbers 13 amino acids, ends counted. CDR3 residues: CASSLVAGGSEYF.